This is a list of T cell receptor beta chains from one sample in a study of CD8+ T cells in alopecia areata. Data came from immunoSEQ multiplex PCR; TCRdb stores just in-frame clones and leaves some out. The sample records approximately 100,000 clones, nearly 45% being singletons. Sequencing was done on a sample of CD4+ T cells sorted from blood. Receptors were obtained from a human donor with alopecia areata. CDR3s include the opening cysteine and the closing phenylalanine or tryptophan. A D gene is named only where the DNA matches it firmly. Part of the rows lack a size; the others show once, few, many or a class for expanded clones.

>.|.|TRBJ2-5|TRBV6-5
CASSYGGFGAETQYF
TGTGCCAGCAGTTACGGGGGATTCGGGGCGGAGACCCAGTACTTC
>once|TRBD2|TRBJ2-3|TRBV12-5
CASGAAGGTDTQYF
TGTGCTAGTGGTGCCGCGGGGGGCACAGATACGCAGTATTTT
>once|TRBD1|TRBJ1-4|TRBV5-4
CASSSTGGNEKLFF
TGTGCCAGCAGCTCAACAGGGGGAAATGAAAAACTGTTTTTT
>few|TRBD2|TRBJ2-3|TRBV9
CASSASGRDTQYF
TGTGCCAGCAGCGCTAGCGGGAGGGATACGCAGTATTTT
>few|.|TRBJ1-1|TRBV28
CASTKAGFEAFF
TGTGCCAGCACAAAGGCAGGGTTTGAAGCTTTCTTT
>.|TRBD2|TRBJ2-7|TRBV29-1
CSVRGGSSYEQYF
TGCAGCGTCCGGGGCGGGAGCTCCTACGAGCAGTACTTC
>few|.|TRBJ2-7|TRBV28
CASSLRYEQYF
TGTGCCAGCAGTTTAAGGTACGAGCAGTACTTC
>.|TRBD2|TRBJ2-1|TRBV7-2
CASSFLAGGSEQFF
TGTGCCAGCAGCTTCCTAGCGGGGGGATCTGAGCAGTTCTTC
>.|TRBD2|TRBJ2-3|TRBV7-2
CASSFSGRDTQYF
TGTGCCAGCAGCTTTAGCGGGAGGGATACGCAGTATTTT
>.|TRBD2|TRBJ2-7|TRBV7-8
CASSPRRTSGRLYEQYF
TGTGCCAGCAGCCCCCGTCGGACTAGCGGGCGGCTCTACGAGCAGTACTTC
>few|.|TRBJ2-7|TRBV30
CAWNRANYEQYF
TGTGCCTGGAACCGCGCAAACTACGAGCAGTACTTC
>few|.|TRBJ2-5|TRBV7-9
CASSVRWGPTQETQYF
TGTGCCAGCAGCGTCAGGTGGGGGCCGACCCAAGAGACCCAGTACTTC
>.|.|TRBJ2-5|TRBV6-5
CASSSRRAGETQYF
TGTGCCAGCAGTTCGAGGCGAGCTGGGGAGACCCAGTACTTC
>.|.|TRBJ2-5|TRBV30
CAWSVGEDTQYF
TGTGCCTGGAGTGTCGGGGAGGACACCCAGTACTTC
>few|.|TRBJ1-3|TRBV6-5
CASSVTGKAGNTIYF
TGTGCCAGCAGCGTTACAGGGAAGGCTGGAAACACCATATATTTT
>once|.|TRBJ2-3|TRBV6-5
CASSYGVTGDTQYF
TGTGCCAGCAGTTACGGGGTAACGGGAGATACGCAGTATTTT
>.|TRBD2|TRBJ2-1|TRBV29-1
CSVARLAAYNEQFF
TGCAGCGTTGCCCGACTAGCGGCCTACAATGAGCAGTTCTTC
>.|.|TRBJ1-1|TRBV29-1
CSVEVMGSQAFF
TGCAGCGTTGAGGTAATGGGATCCCAAGCTTTCTTT
>few|TRBD1|TRBJ1-4|TRBV29-1
CSVGRGPDEKLFF
TGCAGCGTTGGTAGGGGGCCCGATGAAAAACTGTTTTTT
>few|.|TRBJ2-5|TRBV29-1
CSVAVTGEETQYF
TGCAGCGTTGCGGTAACGGGTGAAGAGACCCAGTACTTC
>.|.|TRBJ2-1|TRBV7-9
CASSLVGLARTQTYNEQFF
TGTGCCAGCAGCTTAGTTGGTTTGGCTCGGACCCAAACCTACAATGAGCAGTTCTTC
>few|.|TRBJ2-3|TRBV10-1
CASSELGSTDTQYF
TGCGCCAGCAGTGAGCTGGGTAGCACAGATACGCAGTATTTT
>few|.|TRBJ2-4|TRBV28
CASSSVFRSEAKNIQYF
TGTGCCAGCAGTTCCGTTTTTCGGTCTGAGGCCAAAAACATTCAGTACTTC
>few|.|TRBJ2-5|TRBV30
CAWSVVTGETQYF
TGTGCCTGGAGTGTTGTGACAGGAGAGACCCAGTACTTC
>.|TRBD1|TRBJ2-7|TRBV29-1
CSARTGAYEQYF
TGCAGCGCCAGGACAGGAGCCTACGAGCAGTACTTC
>.|TRBD2|TRBJ2-7|TRBV29-1
CSVGRENYEQYF
TGCAGCGTCGGGCGGGAGAACTACGAGCAGTACTTC
>.|.|TRBJ1-1|TRBV29-1
CSVVTLELGTEAFF
TGCAGCGTTGTAACCCTAGAGCTAGGCACTGAAGCTTTCTTT
>few|.|TRBJ2-5|TRBV10-3
CAISESETQYF
TGTGCCATCAGTGAGTCAGAGACCCAGTACTTC
>few|.|TRBJ2-5|TRBV7-9
CASSFQETQYF
TGTGCCAGCAGCTTCCAAGAGACCCAGTACTTC
>.|.|TRBJ2-4|TRBV29-1
CSAGEGAKNIQYF
TGCAGCGCGGGTGAGGGGGCCAAAAACATTCAGTACTTC
>.|.|TRBJ2-2|TRBV5-1
CASTAGLNTGELFF
TGCGCCAGCACTGCAGGGTTGAACACCGGGGAGCTGTTTTTT
>.|TRBD1|TRBJ2-3|TRBV11-2
CASSVRTGLASDTQYF
TGTGCCAGCAGCGTCAGGACAGGGCTGGCGTCAGATACGCAGTATTTT
>.|.|TRBJ2-4|TRBV29-1
CSVVVSTRYIQYF
TGCAGCGTTGTGGTGTCAACCCGATACATTCAGTACTTC
>.|.|TRBJ1-2|TRBV29-1
CSVDPTVYGYTF
TGCAGCGTTGACCCCACAGTATATGGCTACACCTTC
>few|.|TRBJ2-3|TRBV29-1
CSVIIGTDTQYF
TGCAGCGTCATCATAGGCACAGATACGCAGTATTTT
>.|.|TRBJ2-2|TRBV30
CAFNTGELFF
TGTGCCTTTAACACCGGGGAGCTGTTTTTT
>.|.|TRBJ1-5|TRBV15
CATSGEGHVTQHF
TGTGCCACCAGCGGGGAGGGACACGTCACCCAGCATTTT
>.|.|TRBJ1-2|TRBV30
CAWSPLHLLHTF
TGTGCCTGGAGCCCCCTCCACTTGCTCCACACCTTC
>few|TRBD1|TRBJ1-1|TRBV2
CASRDRGFMNTEAFF
TGTGCCAGCAGAGACAGGGGGTTCATGAACACTGAAGCTTTCTTT
>.|TRBD1|TRBJ1-2|TRBV29-1
CSVGDRAIDGYTF
TGCAGCGTTGGGGACAGGGCGATAGATGGCTACACCTTC
>.|.|TRBJ2-5|TRBV27
CASPETQYF
TGTGCCAGCCCGGAGACCCAGTACTTC
>.|.|TRBJ2-3|TRBV29-1
CSVSRASTDTQYF
TGCAGCGTGAGCAGGGCTAGCACAGATACGCAGTATTTT
>.|.|TRBJ1-5|TRBV30
CAWSIRDNQPQHF
TGTGCCTGGAGTATACGGGACAATCAGCCCCAGCATTTT
>few|.|TRBJ2-5|TRBV29-1
CSVEDQHRGQETQYF
TGCAGCGTTGAAGATCAACACAGAGGACAAGAGACCCAGTACTTC
>few|.|TRBJ2-7|TRBV28
CASSQVLYEQYF
TGTGCCAGCAGCCAGGTCCTCTACGAGCAGTACTTC
>few|.|TRBJ2-7|TRBV29-1
CSSQGTASSYEQYF
TGCAGCAGTCAAGGGACTGCGAGTTCCTACGAGCAGTACTTC
>.|.|TRBJ1-2|TRBV29-1
CSGTGGSEAGYTF
TGCAGCGGCACGGGGGGATCCGAGGCCGGCTACACCTTC
>.|TRBD1|TRBJ2-7|TRBV29-1
CSVEVWPGQGLEQYF
TGCAGCGTTGAAGTGTGGCCGGGACAGGGTCTTGAGCAGTACTTC